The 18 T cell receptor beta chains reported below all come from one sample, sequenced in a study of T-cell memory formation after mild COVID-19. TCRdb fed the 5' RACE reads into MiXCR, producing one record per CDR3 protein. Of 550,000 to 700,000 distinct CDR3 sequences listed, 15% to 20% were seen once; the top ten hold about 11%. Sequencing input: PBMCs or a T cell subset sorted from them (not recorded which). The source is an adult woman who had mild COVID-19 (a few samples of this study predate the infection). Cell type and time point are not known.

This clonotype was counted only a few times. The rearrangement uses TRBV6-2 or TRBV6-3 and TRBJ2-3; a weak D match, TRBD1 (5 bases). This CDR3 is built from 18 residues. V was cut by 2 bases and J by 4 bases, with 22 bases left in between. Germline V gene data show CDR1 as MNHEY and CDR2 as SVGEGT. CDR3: CASSYPLTTGVMADTQYF. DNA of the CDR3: TGTGCCAGCAGTTACCCGCTTACCACAGGTGTGATGGCAGATACGCAGTATTTT.

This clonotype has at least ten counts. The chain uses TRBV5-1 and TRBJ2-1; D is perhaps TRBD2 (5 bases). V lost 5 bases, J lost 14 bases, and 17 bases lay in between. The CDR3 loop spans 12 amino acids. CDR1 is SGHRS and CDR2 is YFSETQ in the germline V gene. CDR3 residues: CASSSTGGLKFF. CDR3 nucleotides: TGCGCCAGCAGTTCGACTGGCGGGCTAAAGTTCTTC.

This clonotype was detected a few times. CDR3 residues: CSAQPGQGEAFF. DNA of the CDR3: TGCAGTGCCCAACCGGGGCAGGGCGAAGCTTTCTTT. This sequence joins TRBV20-1 and TRBJ1-1, with D possibly matching TRBD1 (5 bases). Germline loops: CDR1 DFQATT, CDR2 SNEGSKA (reference sequence). Trimming left V 6 bases short and J 8 bases short, with 16 bases between. CDR3 length: 12 residues.

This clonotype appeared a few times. This chain's CDR3 is CASSSGTGFGTGELFF. For the CDR3, the DNA is TGTGCCAGCAGCTCCGGGACAGGGTTTGGCACCGGGGAGCTGTTTTTT. The chain has TRBV7-9 and TRBJ2-2, with 9 bases lining up with TRBD1. In germline, CDR1 is SEHNR, CDR2 FQNEAQ (reference sequence). The CDR3 runs to 16 residues. V dropped 4 bases and J dropped 4; count of bases not matched to a gene: 7.

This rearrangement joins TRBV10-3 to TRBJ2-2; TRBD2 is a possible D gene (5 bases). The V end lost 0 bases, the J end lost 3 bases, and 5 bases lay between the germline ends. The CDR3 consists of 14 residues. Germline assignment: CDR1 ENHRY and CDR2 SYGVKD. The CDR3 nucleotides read TGTGCCATCAGTGAGTCGGGAGACACCGGGGAGCTGTTTTTT. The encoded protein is CAISESGDTGELFF.

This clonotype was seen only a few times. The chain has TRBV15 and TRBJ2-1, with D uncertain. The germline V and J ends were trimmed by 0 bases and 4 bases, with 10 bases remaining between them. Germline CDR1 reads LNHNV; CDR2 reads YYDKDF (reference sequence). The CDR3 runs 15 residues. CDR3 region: CATSRDNTVYNEQFF. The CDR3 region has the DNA TGTGCCACCAGCAGAGATAACACAGTTTACAATGAGCAGTTCTTC. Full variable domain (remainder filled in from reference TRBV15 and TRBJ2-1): DAMVIQNPRYQVTQFGKPVTLSCSQTLNHNVMYWYQQKSSQAPKLLFHYYDKDFNNEADTPDNFQSRRPNTSFCFLDIRSPGLGDTAMYLCATSRDNTVYNEQFFGPGTRLTVL.

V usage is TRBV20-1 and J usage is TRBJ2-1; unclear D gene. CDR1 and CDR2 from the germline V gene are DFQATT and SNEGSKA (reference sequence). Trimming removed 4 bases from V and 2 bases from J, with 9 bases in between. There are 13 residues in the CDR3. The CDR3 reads CSAKPDPYNEQFF. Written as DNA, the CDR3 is TGCAGTGCTAAACCTGATCCCTACAATGAGCAGTTCTTC.

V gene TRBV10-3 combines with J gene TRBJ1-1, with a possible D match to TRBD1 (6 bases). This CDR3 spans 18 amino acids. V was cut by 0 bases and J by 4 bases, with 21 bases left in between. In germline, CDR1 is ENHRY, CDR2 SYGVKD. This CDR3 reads CAISESNGGQPRGTEAFF. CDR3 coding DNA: TGTGCCATCAGTGAGTCGAACGGTGGACAGCCAAGGGGCACTGAAGCTTTCTTT.

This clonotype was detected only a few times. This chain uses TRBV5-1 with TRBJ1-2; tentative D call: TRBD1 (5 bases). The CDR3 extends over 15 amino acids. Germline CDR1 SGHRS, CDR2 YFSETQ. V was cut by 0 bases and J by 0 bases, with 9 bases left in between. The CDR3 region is CASSLVPQANYGYTF. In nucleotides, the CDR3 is TGCGCCAGCAGCTTGGTCCCACAGGCTAACTATGGCTACACCTTC.

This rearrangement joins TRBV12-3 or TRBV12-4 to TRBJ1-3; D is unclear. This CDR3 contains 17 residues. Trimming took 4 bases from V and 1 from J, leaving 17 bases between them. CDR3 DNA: TGTGCCAGCAGTTCGCACATGAGTCCCCTTTCTGGAAACACCATATATTTT. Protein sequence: CASSSHMSPLSGNTIYF.

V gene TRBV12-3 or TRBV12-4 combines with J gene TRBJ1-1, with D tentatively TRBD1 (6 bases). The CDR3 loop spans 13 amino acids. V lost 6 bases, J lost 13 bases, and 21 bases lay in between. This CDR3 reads CASSLQGSNRNFF. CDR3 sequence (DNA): TGTGCCAGCAGCCTACAGGGTTCCAATCGGAATTTCTTT.

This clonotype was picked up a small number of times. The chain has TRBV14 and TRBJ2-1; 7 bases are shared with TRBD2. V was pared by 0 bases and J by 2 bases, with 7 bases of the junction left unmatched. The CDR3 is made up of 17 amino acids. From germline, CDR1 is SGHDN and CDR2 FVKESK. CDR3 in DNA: TGTGCCAGCAGCCAAGAAGCCGCGGGGGTGGCCTACAATGAGCAGTTCTTC. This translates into CASSQEAAGVAYNEQFF.

CDR3 DNA sequence: TGTGCCAGCAGTGTAAATACAGATACGAACACTGAAGCTTTCTTT. It yields the protein CASSVNTDTNTEAFF. The chain is built from TRBV27 and TRBJ1-1; D not resolved. The V and J ends lost 5 bases and 1 base respectively, with 14 bases between them. This CDR3 spans 15 amino acids. Germline lookup yields CDR1 MNHEY and CDR2 SMNVEV (reference sequence).

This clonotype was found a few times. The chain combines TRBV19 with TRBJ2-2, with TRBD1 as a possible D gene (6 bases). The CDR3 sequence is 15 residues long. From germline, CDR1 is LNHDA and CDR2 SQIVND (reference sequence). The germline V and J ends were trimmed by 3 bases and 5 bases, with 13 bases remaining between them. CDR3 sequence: CASSILTGQTGELFF. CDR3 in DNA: TGTGCCAGTAGTATCCTGACGGGACAAACCGGGGAGCTGTTTTTT.

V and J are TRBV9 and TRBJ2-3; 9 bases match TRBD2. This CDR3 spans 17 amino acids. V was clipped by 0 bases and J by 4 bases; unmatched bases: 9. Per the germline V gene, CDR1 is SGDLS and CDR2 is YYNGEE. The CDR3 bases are TGTGCCAGCAGCGTAGGATTCGGCGGGGGGGCCCCAGATACGCAGTATTTT. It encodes CASSVGFGGGAPDTQYF.

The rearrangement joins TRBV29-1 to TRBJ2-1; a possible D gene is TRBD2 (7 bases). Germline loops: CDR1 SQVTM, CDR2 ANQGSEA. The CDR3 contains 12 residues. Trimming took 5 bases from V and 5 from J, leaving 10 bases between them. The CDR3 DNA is TGCAGCGTTTGGGGGGGCGACAATGAGCAGTTCTTC. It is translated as CSVWGGDNEQFF.

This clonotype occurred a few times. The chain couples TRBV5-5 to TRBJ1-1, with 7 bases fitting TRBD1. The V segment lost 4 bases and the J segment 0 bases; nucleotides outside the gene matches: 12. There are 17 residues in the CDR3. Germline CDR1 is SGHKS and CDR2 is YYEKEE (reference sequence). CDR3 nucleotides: TGTGCCAGCAGCCCCTCAGGGGGAGGGCCGATGAACACTGAAGCTTTCTTT. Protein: CASSPSGGGPMNTEAFF.

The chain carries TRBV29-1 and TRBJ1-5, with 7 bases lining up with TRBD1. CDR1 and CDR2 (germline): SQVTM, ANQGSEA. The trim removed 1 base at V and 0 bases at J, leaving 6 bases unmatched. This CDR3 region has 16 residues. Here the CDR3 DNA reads TGCAGCGTTGAAGTGAAGACAGGGTTTAGCAATCAGCCCCAGCATTTT. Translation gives CSVEVKTGFSNQPQHF.